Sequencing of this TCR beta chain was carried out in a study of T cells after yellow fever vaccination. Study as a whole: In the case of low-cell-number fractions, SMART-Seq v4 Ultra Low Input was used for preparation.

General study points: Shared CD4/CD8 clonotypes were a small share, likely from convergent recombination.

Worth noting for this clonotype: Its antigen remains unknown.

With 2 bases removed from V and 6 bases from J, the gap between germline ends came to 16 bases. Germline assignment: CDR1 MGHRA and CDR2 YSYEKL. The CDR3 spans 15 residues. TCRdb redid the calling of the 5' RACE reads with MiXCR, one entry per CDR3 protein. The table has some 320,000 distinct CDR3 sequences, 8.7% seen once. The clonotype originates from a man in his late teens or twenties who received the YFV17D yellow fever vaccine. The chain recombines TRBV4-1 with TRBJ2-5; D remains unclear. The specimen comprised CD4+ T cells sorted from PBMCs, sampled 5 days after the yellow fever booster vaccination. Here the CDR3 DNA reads TGCGCCAGCAGCCAACTTCGTGACGGTGGGCAGACCCAGTACTTC. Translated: CASSQLRDGGQTQYF.